This note documents a single TCR beta chain sequence. The antigen is unknown. The data were obtained in a study of cytomegalovirus exposure and HLA in healthy donors. Whole-study results and caveats: In a later analysis, HLA-associated beta chains showed higher expansion and lower generation probabilities than comparable chains. There were reportedly fewer N-insertions in an Asian-associated ancestry cluster than the roughly 670-donor mean, in a later analysis. Most TCRs appeared rarely, but some public TCRs recurred in many donors.

The PCR ran on 60 Vbeta and 13 Jbeta primers. TCRdb's copy holds only in-frame clones and misses some; the assay was immunoSEQ multiplex PCR. The table shows 200,000 to 250,000 clones, with 85% to 90% occurring only once. The CDR3 runs to 17 residues. V shed 0 bases, J shed 0 bases, and the junction held 4 bases outside the gene matches. Germline V gene sequence: CDR1 SGHDN, CDR2 FVKESK. The clonotype originates from a woman between 18 and 30 years old in good health and CMV-seronegative. The chain is built from TRBV14 and TRBJ2-5; 10 nucleotides line up with TRBD2. Sequences were obtained from PBMCs. CDR3 nucleotide sequence: TGTGCCAGCAGCCAAGACTGGCTAGCGGGGGACCAAGAGACCCAGTACTTC. Translating gives CASSQDWLAGDQETQYF.